This T cell receptor (beta chain) was sequenced for a study of post-analysis software for immune sequencing data. Study observations and caveats: TRBV5-6, TRBV5-1 and TRBV20-1 were among a few TRBV segments more frequent in patients than controls.

About this clonotype: Antigen unknown. Compared with germline, one end of the junction differs, possibly owing to a read error.

TCR beta libraries were prepared from cDNA with unique molecular identifiers. TCRdb re-derived calls from the PCR reads in MiXCR, one entry per CDR3 protein. The table has around 440,000 distinct CDR3 sequences, around 40% seen once. Looked up from germline, CDR1 is MNHEY and CDR2 is SVGAGI. The CDR3 loop spans 15 amino acids. The sequence was obtained from a girl aged 5 to 17 with multiple sclerosis. Source material: blood. This chain connects TRBV6-5 to TRBJ1-1; the D gene is possibly TRBD1 (6 bases). This CDR3 reads CASSPGTRVATGAFF. For the CDR3, the DNA is TGTGCCAGCAGTCCGGGGACACGAGTCGCGACTGGAGCTTTCTTT.